Following are 7 T cell receptor beta chains from one sample sequenced in a study of cytotoxic CD8 clonotypes in ibrutinib-treated CLL. Sequencing was performed with immunoSEQ multiplex PCR; in TCRdb, only in-frame clones are kept and a portion is missing. The sample yields tens of thousands of clones, around three quarters seen once. Here the sequenced sample was PBMCs, taken after 24 months of ibrutinib treatment. These receptors were obtained from a human donor with chronic lymphocytic leukemia.

V usage is TRBV18 and J usage is TRBJ1-6, with 9 bases that match TRBD1. CDR3 length: 15 amino acids. Germline CDR1 reads KGHSH; CDR2 reads LQKENI. The junction had 2 bases not matched to a gene; V was cut back by 1 base and J by 7 bases. The CDR3 DNA reads TGTGCCAGCTCACCACTTACAGGGGGCAATTCACCCCTCCACTTT. This codes for CASSPLTGGNSPLHF.

This clone is judged medium-sized. The chain uses TRBV2 and TRBJ1-5; 7 bases fit TRBD1. This CDR3 has 13 residues. Germline V gives CDR1 SNHLY, CDR2 FYNNEI. V gave up 8 bases and J gave up 4 bases; unmatched junction bases: 5. CDR3 residues: CASRRDRNQPQHF. The CDR3 DNA is TGTGCCAGCCGCCGGGACAGAAATCAGCCCCAGCATTTT.

The chain combines TRBV6-5 with TRBJ2-7, with D possibly being TRBD2 (5 bases). The CDR3 has 15 amino acids. The V end lost 7 bases, the J end lost 5 bases, and 21 bases lay between the germline ends. The germline V gene has CDR1 MNHEY and CDR2 SVGAGI. CDR3 in DNA: TGTGCCAGCAACTACCGAGGTGGGCGGGCCCACGAGCAGTACTTC. Its protein product is CASNYRGGRAHEQYF.

The chain links TRBV5-4 to TRBJ2-5; the match to TRBD2 covers 9 bases. Germline values: CDR1 SGHNT, CDR2 YYREEE (reference sequence). Trimming cost V 4 bases and J 5 bases; bases outside gene matches: 6. This CDR3 has 14 residues. CDR3 DNA sequence: TGTGCCAGCAGCCCTGGGACTAGCAAGGAGACCCAGTACTTC. Protein: CASSPGTSKETQYF. Based on the CDR3 plus reference TRBV5-4 and TRBJ2-5, the full variable domain is ETGVTQSPTHLIKTRGQQVTLRCSSQSGHNTVSWYQQALGQGPQFIFQYYREEENGRGNFPPRFSGLQFPNYSSELNVNALELDDSALYLCASSPGTSKETQYFGPGTRLLVL.

The chain combines TRBV6-1 with TRBJ1-4; no definite D call. The CDR3 sequence is 14 residues long. V was clipped by 1 base and J by 5 bases, with 8 bases between them. Germline V gives CDR1 MNHNS, CDR2 SASEGT. CDR3 loop: CASSEGAGNEKLFF. The CDR3 DNA sequence: TGTGCCAGCAGTGAAGGTGCGGGGAATGAAAAACTGTTTTTT.

This clone was seen only a few times. The CDR3 nucleotides are TGTGCCAGCAGTTTATGGGGCGGGAGCAATCAGCCCCAGCATTTT. Amino acid sequence: CASSLWGGSNQPQHF. The chain joins TRBV27 to TRBJ1-5; weak D call: TRBD1 (5 bases). CDR1 MNHEY and CDR2 SMNVEV come from the germline V gene (reference sequence). The CDR3 consists of 15 residues. Trimming shortened V by 1 base and J by 1 base, and 8 bases separated the two germline ends.

The chain has TRBV18 and TRBJ1-2; D not resolved. The CDR3 runs 13 residues. The V end lost 3 bases, the J end lost 2 bases, and 7 bases lay between the germline ends. CDR1 is KGHSH, CDR2 LQKENI, per germline. The CDR3 here is CASSPSGNYGYTF. The CDR3 nucleotides are TGTGCCAGCTCACCCTCGGGGAACTATGGCTACACCTTC.